This section outlines one T cell receptor beta chain sequence together with its context. No antigen is known for it. This CDR3 is missing its conserved last phenylalanine or tryptophan, likely due to a read error. This sample stems from a study of blood T cells in healthy people across ages (dated by TCRdb to between 2014 and 2016). For the wider study: In model experiments, roughly one uniquely barcoded TCR beta cDNA molecule per two T cells was captured by template switching. The study measured age-related changes in TCR beta repertoire diversity using deep sequencing normalized with unique cDNA molecular identifiers. The donors were divided into four age groups: young (average around 17 years), middle-aged (about 39), aged (approximately 62) and long-lived (82). To avoid experimental bias, donors of different ages were distributed randomly across sequencing lanes. For two donors (one aged 18 to 30 and one aged 80 or older), the study analyzed two additional independent replicas of 1 million unique cDNA reads from the same blood draw.

Overall study outcomes, separate from this receptor: A strong correlation was found between observed TCR beta diversity and the percentage of naive T cells measured by flow cytometry. Conclusive comparison of naive and antigen-experienced compartments was prevented by the profiling of bulk unsorted PBMCs. Donor CMV infection status was unknown, potentially confounding age-related changes in expanded clonotypes. Compared with the aged group, the long-lived group had more naive CD4+ T cells, fewer expanded clones and increased TCR diversity, suggesting age selection. Estimates of total diversity from one million sequenced T cells were regarded as lower bounds and underestimates. As age increased, observed TCR beta diversity per million T cells dropped in a roughly linear way, and a significant reduction was already evident by age 40.

V is shortened by 6 bases, J by 5 bases, and the region joining them spans 22 bases. The CDR3 has 17 residues if both end residues are counted. Of the read, only the CDR3 DNA is kept; its 51 bases are in frame from base 1. The germline V gene specifies KGHDR as CDR1 and SFDVKD as CDR2. Libraries came from 5' RACE. Sequencing was carried out with an Illumina HiSeq 2500. A second about 7 to 11 cycle PCR used a sample-barcoded 5' primer and a J-beta primer mix. A template-switch 5' adaptor carrying 12 random nucleotides introduced a unique molecular identifier onto each TCR beta cDNA molecule. At least 3 million CDR3-containing paired-end reads were obtained from each sample. First-strand cDNA synthesis was performed from all RNA using the Mint cDNA synthesis kit, with priming by a TRBC-specific oligonucleotide. After uracil-DNA glycosylase treatment, a first 18-cycle PCR used universal primers M1SS and BC2_uni_R on all cDNA. Processing in the source paper ran as follows. Each sample was normalized by randomly selecting 1 million high-quality reads, each carrying a distinct molecular identifier. Instead of being binned into consensus sequences, reads that shared molecular identifiers were thrown out. MiTCR, set to a Q25 quality threshold and the strictest error-elimination algorithm, was used for CDR3 identification, clonotype clustering and error correction. A nonparametric unseen species model with Euler transformation was used to estimate lower-bound total TCR beta diversity. TCRdb cleaned the public reads at Q25 with fastp, built clones with MiXCR and kept in-frame beta chains. Each CDR3 protein appears once, grouped with its most common genes and DNA. The V and J calls here are based on TCRdb, not the publication. Present in this sample are around 800,000 distinct CDR3 sequences, 35% to 50% of which were seen just once. The ten biggest clones cover 15% to 20% of the sample.

The donors were some 39 Caucasian individuals from Russia, aged 6 to 90 years, who were systemically healthy. Around 10 milliliters of peripheral blood were collected from each donor into EDTA-treated Vacutainer tubes. PBMCs were isolated by Ficoll-Paque density-gradient centrifugation, with at least 7 million obtained per sample. Trizol reagent was used to extract total RNA from PBMCs, with at least 5 micrograms per sample. Naive CD45RAhigh/CD27high T cell percentages were measured by flow cytometry on a PBMC aliquot from every donor. The chain is encoded by TRBV24-1 joined to TRBJ2-1, and perhaps TRBD2 as D gene, on 6 matching bases. Sequencing was performed on blood. The receptor comes from a man older than 75 in good health. This receptor carries the CDR3 CATSPFGSGSQNNEQFL. In nucleotides, the sequence is TGTGCCACCAGTCCCTTCGGGAGCGGAAGTCAAAACAATGAGCAGTTCTTA.